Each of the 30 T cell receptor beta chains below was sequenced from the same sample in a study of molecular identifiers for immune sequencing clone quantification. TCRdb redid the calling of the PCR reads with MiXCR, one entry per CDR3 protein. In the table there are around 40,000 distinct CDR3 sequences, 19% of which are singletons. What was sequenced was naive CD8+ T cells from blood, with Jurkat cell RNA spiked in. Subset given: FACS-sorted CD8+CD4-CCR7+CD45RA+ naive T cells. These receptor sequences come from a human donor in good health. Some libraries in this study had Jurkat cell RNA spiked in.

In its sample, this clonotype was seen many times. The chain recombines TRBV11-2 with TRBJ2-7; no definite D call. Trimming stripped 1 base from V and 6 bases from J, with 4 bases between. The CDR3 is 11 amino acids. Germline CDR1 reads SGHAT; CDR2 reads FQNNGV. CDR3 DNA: TGTGCCAGCAGCTTAGGTCGCGAGCAGTACTTC. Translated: CASSLGREQYF.

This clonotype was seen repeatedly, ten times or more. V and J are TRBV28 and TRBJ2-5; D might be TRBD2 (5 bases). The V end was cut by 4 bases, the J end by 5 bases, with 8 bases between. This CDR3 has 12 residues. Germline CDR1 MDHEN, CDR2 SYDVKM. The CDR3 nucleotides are TGTGCCAGCAGTTGGCTAGCTGAGACCCAGTACTTC. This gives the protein CASSWLAETQYF.

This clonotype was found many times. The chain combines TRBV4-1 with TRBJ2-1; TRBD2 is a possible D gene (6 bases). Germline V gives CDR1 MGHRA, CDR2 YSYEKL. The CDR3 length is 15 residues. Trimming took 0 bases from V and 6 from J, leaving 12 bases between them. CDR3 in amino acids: CASSQDRASVNEQFF. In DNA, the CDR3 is TGCGCCAGCAGCCAAGACCGTGCTAGCGTCAATGAGCAGTTCTTC.

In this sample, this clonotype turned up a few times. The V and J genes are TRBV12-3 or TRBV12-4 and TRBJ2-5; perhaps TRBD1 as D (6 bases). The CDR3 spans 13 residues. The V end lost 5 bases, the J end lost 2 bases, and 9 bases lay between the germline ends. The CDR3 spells CASSRQEQETQYF. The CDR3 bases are TGTGCCAGCAGTAGACAGGAACAAGAGACCCAGTACTTC.

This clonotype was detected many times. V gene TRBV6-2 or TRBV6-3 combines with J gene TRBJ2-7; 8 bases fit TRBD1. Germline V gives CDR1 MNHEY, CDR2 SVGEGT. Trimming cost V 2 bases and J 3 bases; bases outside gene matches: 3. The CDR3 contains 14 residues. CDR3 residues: CASSYGGQGYEQYF. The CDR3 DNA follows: TGTGCCAGCAGTTACGGCGGACAGGGCTACGAGCAGTACTTC.

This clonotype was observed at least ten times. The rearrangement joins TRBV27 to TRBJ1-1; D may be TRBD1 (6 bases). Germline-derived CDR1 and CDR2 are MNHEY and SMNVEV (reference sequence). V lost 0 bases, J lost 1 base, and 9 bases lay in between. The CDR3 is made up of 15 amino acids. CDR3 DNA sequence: TGTGCCAGCAGTTTATCGGGGGCCCCGAACACTGAAGCTTTCTTT. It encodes CASSLSGAPNTEAFF.

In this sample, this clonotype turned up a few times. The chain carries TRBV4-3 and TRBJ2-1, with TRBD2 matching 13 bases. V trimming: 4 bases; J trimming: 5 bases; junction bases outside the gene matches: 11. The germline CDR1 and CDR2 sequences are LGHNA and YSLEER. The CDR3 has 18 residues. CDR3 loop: CASSPSARLAGGHNEQFF. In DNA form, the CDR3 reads TGCGCCAGCAGCCCCTCGGCGCGACTAGCGGGGGGCCACAATGAGCAGTTCTTC.

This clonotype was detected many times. Written as DNA, the CDR3 is TGCGCCAGCAGCCAAGAGACCGGGAGCGGCTACGAGCAGTACTTC. Its translation is CASSQETGSGYEQYF. The rearrangement links TRBV4-3 to TRBJ2-7; D possibly corresponds to TRBD2 (6 bases). V was clipped by 0 bases and J by 3 bases, with 12 bases between them. Per germline, CDR1 LGHNA and CDR2 YSLEER. The CDR3 has 15 amino acids.

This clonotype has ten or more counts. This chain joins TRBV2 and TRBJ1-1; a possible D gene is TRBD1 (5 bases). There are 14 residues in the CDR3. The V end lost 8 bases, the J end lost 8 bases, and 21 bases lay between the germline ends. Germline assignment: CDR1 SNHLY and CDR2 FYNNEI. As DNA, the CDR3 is TGTGCCAGCCTCCTCGAACCTGGGGGAGGGGAAGCTTTCTTT. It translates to CASLLEPGGGEAFF.

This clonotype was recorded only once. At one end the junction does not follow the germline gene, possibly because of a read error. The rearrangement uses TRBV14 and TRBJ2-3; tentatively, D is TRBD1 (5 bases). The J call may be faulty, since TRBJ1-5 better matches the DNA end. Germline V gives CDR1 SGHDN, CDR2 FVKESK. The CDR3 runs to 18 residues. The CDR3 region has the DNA TGTGCCGGCAGCCAAGGGGTAAGAGGGATCCACAGCACAGATACGCAGCATTTT. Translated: CAGSQGVRGIHSTDTQHF.

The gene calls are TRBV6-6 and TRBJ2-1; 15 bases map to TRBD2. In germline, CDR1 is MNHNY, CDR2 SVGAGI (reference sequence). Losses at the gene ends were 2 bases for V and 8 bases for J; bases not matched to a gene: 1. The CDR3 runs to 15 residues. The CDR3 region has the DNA TGTGCCAGCAGTTACGGGACTAGCGGGGGGTATGAGCAGTTCTTC. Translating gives CASSYGTSGGYEQFF.

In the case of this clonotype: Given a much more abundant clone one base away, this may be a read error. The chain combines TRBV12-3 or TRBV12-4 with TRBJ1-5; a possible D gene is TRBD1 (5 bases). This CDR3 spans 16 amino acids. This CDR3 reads CASSLSRGSSNQPQRF. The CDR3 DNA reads TGTGCCAGCAGTTTGTCGAGGGGTTCCTCCAATCAGCCCCAGCGTTTT.

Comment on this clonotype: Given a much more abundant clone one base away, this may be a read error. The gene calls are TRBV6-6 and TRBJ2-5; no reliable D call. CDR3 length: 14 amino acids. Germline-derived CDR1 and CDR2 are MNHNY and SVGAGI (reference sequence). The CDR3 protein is CAGSFGLGQETQYF. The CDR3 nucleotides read TGTGCCGGCAGTTTCGGGCTGGGCCAAGAGACCCAGTACTTC.

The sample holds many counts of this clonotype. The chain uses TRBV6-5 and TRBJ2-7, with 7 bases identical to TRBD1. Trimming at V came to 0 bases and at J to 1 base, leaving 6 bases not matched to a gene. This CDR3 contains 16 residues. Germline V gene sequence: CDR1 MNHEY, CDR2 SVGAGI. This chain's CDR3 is CASSYSPGQPSYEQYF. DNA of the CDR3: TGTGCCAGCAGTTACTCACCGGGACAGCCATCCTACGAGCAGTACTTC.

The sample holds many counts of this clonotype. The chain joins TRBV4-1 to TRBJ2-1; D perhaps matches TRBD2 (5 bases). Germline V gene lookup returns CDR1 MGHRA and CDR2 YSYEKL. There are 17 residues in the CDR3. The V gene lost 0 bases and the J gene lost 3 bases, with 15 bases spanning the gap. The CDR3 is CASSQDPYFGVYNEQFF. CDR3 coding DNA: TGCGCCAGCAGCCAAGACCCCTACTTCGGGGTCTACAATGAGCAGTTCTTC.

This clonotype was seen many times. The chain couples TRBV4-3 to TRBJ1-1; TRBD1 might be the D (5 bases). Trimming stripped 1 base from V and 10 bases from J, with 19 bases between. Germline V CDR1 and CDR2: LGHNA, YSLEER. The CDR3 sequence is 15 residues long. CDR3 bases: TGCGCCAGCAGCCAAGCAACCCTAGTTGAGGGGAGAGCTTTCTTT. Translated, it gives CASSQATLVEGRAFF.

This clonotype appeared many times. CDR3 residues: CASSYAGTPEYEQFF. The CDR3 nucleotides are TGTGCCAGCAGCTACGCCGGGACTCCCGAGTATGAGCAGTTCTTC. V is TRBV5-4 and J is TRBJ2-1, with a possible D match to TRBD2 (6 bases). Germline CDR1 is SGHNT and CDR2 is YYREEE (reference sequence). The V end lost 3 bases, the J end lost 8 bases, and 18 bases lay between the germline ends. This CDR3 spans 15 amino acids.

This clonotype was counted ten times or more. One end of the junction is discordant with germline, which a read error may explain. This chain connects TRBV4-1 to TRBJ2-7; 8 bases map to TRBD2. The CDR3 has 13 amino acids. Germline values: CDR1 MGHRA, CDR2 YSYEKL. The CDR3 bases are TGCGCCAGCAGCCAAGATATCGGCGGGGGGTGGTCCTTC. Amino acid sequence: CASSQDIGGGWSF.

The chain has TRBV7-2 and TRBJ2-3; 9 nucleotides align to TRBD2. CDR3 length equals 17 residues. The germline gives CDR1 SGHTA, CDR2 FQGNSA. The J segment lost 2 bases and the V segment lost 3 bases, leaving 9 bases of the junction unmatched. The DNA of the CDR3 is TGTGCCAGCAGCTTCACAGCGGGAGGCTTCTACACAGATACGCAGTATTTT. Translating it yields CASSFTAGGFYTDTQYF.

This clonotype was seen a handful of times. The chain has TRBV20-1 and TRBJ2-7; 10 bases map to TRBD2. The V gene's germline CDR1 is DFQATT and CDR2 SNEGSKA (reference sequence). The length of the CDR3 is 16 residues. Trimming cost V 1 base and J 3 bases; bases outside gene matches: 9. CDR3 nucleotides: TGCAGTGCTAGAGTTCTCGCCGGGACTAGCGACTACGAGCAGTACTTC. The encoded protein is CSARVLAGTSDYEQYF.

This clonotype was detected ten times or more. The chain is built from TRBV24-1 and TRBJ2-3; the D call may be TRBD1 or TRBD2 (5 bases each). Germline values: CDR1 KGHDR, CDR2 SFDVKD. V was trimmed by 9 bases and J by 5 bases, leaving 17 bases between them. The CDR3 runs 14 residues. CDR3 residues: CATQGPSTGDTQYF. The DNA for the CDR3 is TGTGCCACCCAGGGACCATCCACAGGAGATACGCAGTATTTT.

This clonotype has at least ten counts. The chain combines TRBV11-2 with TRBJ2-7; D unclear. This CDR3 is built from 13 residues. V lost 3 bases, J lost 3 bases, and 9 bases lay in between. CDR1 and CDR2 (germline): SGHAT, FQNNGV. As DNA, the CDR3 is TGTGCCAGCAGCTTTCCTTCGGGCTACGAGCAGTACTTC. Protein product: CASSFPSGYEQYF.

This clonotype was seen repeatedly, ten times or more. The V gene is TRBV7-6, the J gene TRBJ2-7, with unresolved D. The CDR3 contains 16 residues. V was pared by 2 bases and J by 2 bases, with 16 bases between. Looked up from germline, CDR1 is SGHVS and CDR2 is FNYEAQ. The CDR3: CASSLRTETYPYEQYF. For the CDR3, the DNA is TGTGCCAGCAGCTTAAGGACCGAAACTTACCCCTACGAGCAGTACTTC.

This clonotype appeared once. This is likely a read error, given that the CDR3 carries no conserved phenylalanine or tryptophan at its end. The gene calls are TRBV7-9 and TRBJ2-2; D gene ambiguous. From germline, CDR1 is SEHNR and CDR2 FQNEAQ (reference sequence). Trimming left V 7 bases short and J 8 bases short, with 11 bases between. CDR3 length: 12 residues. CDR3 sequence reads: CASNLFTGELFS. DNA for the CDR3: TGTGCCAGCAACCTATTCACTGGGGAGCTGTTTTCT.

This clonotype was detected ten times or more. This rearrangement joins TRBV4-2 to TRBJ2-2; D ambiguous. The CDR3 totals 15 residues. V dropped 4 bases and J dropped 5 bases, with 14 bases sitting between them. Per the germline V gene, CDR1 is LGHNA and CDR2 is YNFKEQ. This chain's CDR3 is CASSPSLSDTGELFF. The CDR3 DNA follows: TGTGCCAGCAGCCCGTCCCTTAGTGATACCGGGGAGCTGTTTTTT.

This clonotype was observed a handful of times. Written as DNA, the CDR3 is TGCGCCAGCAGCTTCGGGACGGGGGCCGGGGAGCTGTTTTTT. The encoded protein is CASSFGTGAGELFF. V usage is TRBV4-1 and J usage is TRBJ2-2; possible D gene TRBD2, 6 bases. V lost 5 bases, J lost 6 bases, and 13 bases lay in between. The CDR3 has 14 amino acids. CDR1 and CDR2 from the germline V gene are MGHRA and YSYEKL.

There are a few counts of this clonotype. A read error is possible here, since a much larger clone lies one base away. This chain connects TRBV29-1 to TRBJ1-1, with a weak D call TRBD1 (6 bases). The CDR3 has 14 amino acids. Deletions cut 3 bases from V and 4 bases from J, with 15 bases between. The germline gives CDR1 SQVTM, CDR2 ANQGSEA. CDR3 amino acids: CSVEGAGGGTEAFF. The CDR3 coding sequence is TGCAGCGTTGAGGGGGCAGGAGGGGGCACTGAAGCTTTCTTT.

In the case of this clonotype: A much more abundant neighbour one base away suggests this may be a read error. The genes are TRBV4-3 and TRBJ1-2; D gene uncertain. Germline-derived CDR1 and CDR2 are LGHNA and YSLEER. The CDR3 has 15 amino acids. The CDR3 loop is CASSQATKDLYGCTF. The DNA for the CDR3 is TGCGCCAGCAGCCAAGCGACAAAGGATCTCTATGGCTGCACCTTC.

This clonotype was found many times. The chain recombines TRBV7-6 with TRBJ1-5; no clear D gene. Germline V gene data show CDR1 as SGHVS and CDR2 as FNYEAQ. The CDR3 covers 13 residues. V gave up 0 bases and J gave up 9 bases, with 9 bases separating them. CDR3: CASSLAVHRPQHF. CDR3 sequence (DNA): TGTGCCAGCAGCTTAGCTGTCCATCGGCCCCAGCATTTT. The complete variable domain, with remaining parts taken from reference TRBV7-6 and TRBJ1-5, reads GAGVSQSPRYKVTKRGQDVALRCDPISGHVSLYWYRQALGQGPEFLTYFNYEAQQDKSGLPNDRFSAERPEGSISTLTIQRTEQRDSAMYRCASSLAVHRPQHFGDGTRLSIL.

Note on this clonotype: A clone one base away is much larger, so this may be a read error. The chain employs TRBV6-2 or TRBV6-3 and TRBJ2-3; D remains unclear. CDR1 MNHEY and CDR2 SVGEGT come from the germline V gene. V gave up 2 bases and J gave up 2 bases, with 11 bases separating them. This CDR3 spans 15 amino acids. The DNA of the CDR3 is TGTGCCAGCAGTTACAATGGGTCTTCCACAGATACGCAGTATTTT. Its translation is CASSYNGSSTDTQYF.